This is a list of T cell receptor beta chains from one sample in a study of CD8+ T cells in alopecia areata. Clones were sequenced by immunoSEQ multiplex PCR, and TCRdb holds only the in-frame ones, with some missing. The repertoire includes more than 150,000 clones, approximately 59% of them detected once, and roughly 14% sits in the top ten. Sequenced material: CD4+ T cells sorted from blood, taken at week 0. Receptors originate from a human donor with alopecia areata. Both conserved end residues are part of each CDR3. A D gene is named only where the DNA matches it firmly. Clone size appears in some rows only: once, few, many, or a class for an expanded clone.

d_call clone_size j_call v_call cdr3_nt cdr3_aa
- - TRBJ1-2 TRBV5-1 TGCGCCAGCAGCCGAGACAGTAACTATGGCTACACCTTC CASSRDSNYGYTF
TRBD1 few TRBJ1-2 TRBV6-5 TGTGCCAGCAGTCTCGGACAGGCTAACTATGGCTACACCTTC CASSLGQANYGYTF
TRBD1 - TRBJ2-7 TRBV4-2 TGTGCCAGCAGCCAAGAGCGACCCCCGAGACAGGGCTACGAGCAGTACTTC CASSQERPPRQGYEQYF
- few TRBJ2-5 TRBV10-3 TGTGCCACTAGAAACCAAGAGACCCAGTACTTC CATRNQETQYF
- - TRBJ1-5 TRBV23-1 TGCGCCAGCAGTCAATCGGAGGGGCAGGGGAATCAGCCCCAGCATTTT CASSQSEGQGNQPQHF
- - TRBJ1-5 TRBV5-6 TGTGCCAGCAGCCAAGAGGGGGGGCGAAGCAATCAGCCCCAGCATTTT CASSQEGGRSNQPQHF
- - TRBJ2-6 TRBV30 TGTGCCTGGAGTGAAGACCCTGGGGCCAACGTCCTGACTTTC CAWSEDPGANVLTF
- few TRBJ1-1 TRBV30 TGTGCCTGGAACCTCAGGCAGAACACTGAAGCTTTCTTT CAWNLRQNTEAFF
- - TRBJ1-5 TRBV30 TGTGCCTGGAGTGGGGGCGGCCTTAGTCAGCCCCAGCATTTT CAWSGGGLSQPQHF
- - TRBJ2-3 TRBV4-1 TGCGCCAGCAGCCACGATAGGAACACAGATACGCAGTATTTT CASSHDRNTDTQYF
- - TRBJ1-2 TRBV30 TGTGCCTGGAGTGTGGGGCCTAACTATGGCTACACCTTC CAWSVGPNYGYTF
- few TRBJ1-1 TRBV29-1 TGCAGCGTTGGGGTCACTGAAGCTTTCTTT CSVGVTEAFF